Below, 4 T cell receptor beta chains from the same sample are listed, as sequenced in a study of blood T cells in healthy people across ages. Together with a sample-barcoded 5' primer, a J-beta primer mix was included in a second PCR lasting about 7 to 11 cycles. TCRdb itself ran the 5' RACE reads through MiXCR, one entry per CDR3 protein. Here the sample spans around 1,100,000 distinct CDR3 sequences, around two fifths being singletons. The sequenced sample was blood. Receptors originate from a man aged 18 to 29 in good health.

This clonotype was recorded at least ten times. This chain uses TRBV29-1 with TRBJ2-3; D is unresolved. Germline loops: CDR1 SQVTM, CDR2 ANQGSEA. This CDR3 has 11 amino acids. The V gene lost 7 bases and the J gene lost 6 bases, with 11 bases spanning the gap. The CDR3 here is CSAEDGDTQYF. CDR3 DNA sequence: TGCAGCGCCGAAGATGGGGATACGCAGTATTTT.

The rearrangement joins TRBV6-5 to TRBJ2-7; 11 nucleotides line up with TRBD2. With V trimmed by 2 bases and J by 4 bases, 16 bases remained unmatched. The CDR3 has 19 residues. Germline CDR1 MNHEY, CDR2 SVGAGI. CDR3 region: CASSYTAPSGGSSTYEQYF. DNA for the CDR3: TGTGCCAGCAGTTACACCGCTCCTAGCGGGGGGTCTAGCACGTACGAGCAGTACTTC.

The rearrangement links TRBV20-1 to TRBJ1-5, with D uncertain. The CDR3 is made up of 14 amino acids. CDR1 is DFQATT, CDR2 SNEGSKA, per germline (reference sequence). The V gene lost 0 bases and the J gene lost 1 base, with 7 bases spanning the gap. The CDR3 here is CSARDRASNQPQHF. The CDR3 DNA reads as TGCAGTGCTAGAGATCGGGCCAGCAATCAGCCCCAGCATTTT.

This clonotype showed up just a few times. The chain uses TRBV6-2 or TRBV6-3 and TRBJ2-4, with D possibly being TRBD1 or TRBD2 (5 bases each). The end of the DNA is better explained by TRBJ2-7, so the J call may be wrong. Per germline, CDR1 MNHEY and CDR2 SVGEGT. The CDR3 runs to 13 residues. CDR3 loop: CATSVEGTYEQYF. The CDR3 nucleotides are TGTGCCACCTCGGTCGAGGGGACCTACGAGCAGTACTTC.